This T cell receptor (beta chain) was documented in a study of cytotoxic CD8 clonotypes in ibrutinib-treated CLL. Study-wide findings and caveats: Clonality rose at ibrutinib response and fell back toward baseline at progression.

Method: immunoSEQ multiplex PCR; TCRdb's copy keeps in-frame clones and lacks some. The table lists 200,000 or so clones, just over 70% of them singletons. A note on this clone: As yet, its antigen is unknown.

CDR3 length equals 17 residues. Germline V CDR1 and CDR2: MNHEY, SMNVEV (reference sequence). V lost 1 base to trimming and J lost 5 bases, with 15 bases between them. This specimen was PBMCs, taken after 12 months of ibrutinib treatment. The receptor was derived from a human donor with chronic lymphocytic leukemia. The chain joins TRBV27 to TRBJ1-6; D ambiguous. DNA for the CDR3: TGTGCCAGCAGTTTATTGTCTCCGGCGGGAAATAATTCACCCCTCCACTTT. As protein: CASSLLSPAGNNSPLHF.